The next 8 T cell receptor beta chains were all read from a single sample in a study of blood T cell repertoires in COVID-19. Libraries were prepared by immunoSEQ multiplex PCR; TCRdb keeps only in-frame clonotypes and omits some of them. The sample comprises 100,000 to 150,000 clones, 92% of which are singletons, and around 2.1% rests with the top ten. The sample taken for sequencing was peripheral blood. The source is a man aged 45-60 years with COVID-19, enrolled during active disease.

The J gene is TRBJ2-3, the V gene TRBV15; 9 bases map to TRBD1. Germline loops: CDR1 LNHNV, CDR2 YYDKDF (reference sequence). V was pared by 4 bases and J by 4 bases, with 6 bases of the junction left unmatched. This CDR3 region has 15 residues. CDR3 sequence: CATSKGQGEADTQYF. The CDR3 bases are TGTGCCACCAGCAAGGGACAGGGAGAAGCAGATACGCAGTATTTT.

In this sample, this clone turned up once. The chain combines TRBV4-1 with TRBJ2-6; 11 nucleotides line up with TRBD1. The CDR3 is made up of 18 amino acids. With V trimmed by 0 bases and J by 0 bases, 1 base remained unmatched. Germline CDR1 MGHRA, CDR2 YSYEKL. The CDR3 is CASSQEGTGGSGANVLTF. CDR3 coding DNA: TGCGCCAGCAGCCAAGAGGGGACAGGGGGCTCTGGGGCCAACGTCCTGACTTTC.

The genes are TRBV30 and TRBJ1-6; D gene unclear. The CDR3 spans 13 residues. Trimming took 4 bases from V and 5 from J, leaving 9 bases between them. Germline CDR1 GTSNPN, CDR2 SVGIG (reference sequence). The CDR3: CAWKEQHNSPLHF. As DNA, the CDR3 is TGTGCCTGGAAGGAGCAGCATAATTCACCCCTCCACTTT.

This clone was found once. V is TRBV9 and J is TRBJ1-1; 7 bases are a match to TRBD1. The CDR3 totals 13 residues. With 0 bases clipped from V and 6 bases from J, the junction kept 2 bases outside the gene matches. Germline V gene sequence: CDR1 SGDLS, CDR2 YYNGEE. DNA of the CDR3: TGTGCCAGCAGCGTAGTCGGGACAGCTGAAGCTTTCTTT. This gives the protein CASSVVGTAEAFF.

This rearrangement joins TRBV11-2 to TRBJ2-5; 9 positions agree with TRBD2. V dropped 5 bases and J dropped 5; count of bases not matched to a gene: 12. CDR1 and CDR2 (germline): SGHAT, FQNNGV. The CDR3 is 16 residues long. The CDR3 loop reads CASSIPAGGSGETQYF. In nucleotides, the CDR3 is TGTGCCAGCAGCATCCCGGCGGGGGGGAGTGGCGAGACCCAGTACTTC.

This clone was detected only once. CDR3 loop: CASSQEWGQSYNEQFF. For the CDR3, the DNA is TGCGCCAGCAGCCAAGAATGGGGACAAAGCTACAATGAGCAGTTCTTC. This chain joins TRBV4-3 and TRBJ2-1, with D possibly TRBD1 on 6 matching bases. Germline CDR1 is LGHNA and CDR2 is YSLEER. Trimming took 0 bases from V and 3 from J, leaving 12 bases between them. The CDR3 contains 16 residues.

The rearrangement joins TRBV6-2 or TRBV6-3 to TRBJ1-1; TRBD1 agrees at 7 bases. Germline lookup yields CDR1 MNHEY and CDR2 SVGEGT. J gave up 1 base and V 4 bases, and 6 bases lay outside the gene matches. The CDR3 loop spans 15 amino acids. The CDR3 loop reads CASSSLTGENTEAFF. The DNA of the CDR3 is TGTGCCAGCAGTTCTCTTACAGGGGAGAACACTGAAGCTTTCTTT.

This rearrangement joins TRBV5-1 to TRBJ2-1; 9 positions agree with TRBD2. The CDR3 runs to 16 residues. Germline CDR1 reads SGHRS; CDR2 reads YFSETQ. The J segment lost 6 bases and the V segment lost 0 bases, leaving 7 bases of the junction unmatched. The CDR3 sequence: CASSLVAGGPGNEQFF. CDR3 sequence (DNA): TGCGCCAGCAGCTTGGTCGCGGGAGGGCCGGGCAATGAGCAGTTCTTC.